This T cell receptor (beta chain) is drawn from a study of shared clonotypes between healthy human individuals. Findings of the study overall: Generally, estimated richness proved larger in naive subsets than it did in memory subsets. Genetic and exposure-history diversity was limited by the few donors.

The CDR3 consists of 14 residues. Germline-derived CDR1 and CDR2 are MNHNY and SVGAGI (reference sequence). V was clipped by 8 bases and J by 2 bases; unmatched bases: 1. As concerns this clone: Its antigen is still unknown.

Libraries were prepared by immunoSEQ multiplex PCR; TCRdb keeps only in-frame clonotypes and omits some of them. The data show under 2,000,000 clones, 85% to 95% seen once. In the naive CD8 group, cells lacked CD45RO and were positively selected for CCR7, so terminally differentiated effector memory CD45RA+ cells were left out. The sample was naive CD8+ T cells sorted from blood. This receptor was taken from a man younger than 30 in good health. The chain links TRBV6-6 to TRBJ2-2; 11 nucleotides line up with TRBD2. The CDR3, as DNA: TGTGCCAGCGGGACTAGCGGTAACACCGGGGAGCTGTTTTTT. Its translation: CASGTSGNTGELFF.